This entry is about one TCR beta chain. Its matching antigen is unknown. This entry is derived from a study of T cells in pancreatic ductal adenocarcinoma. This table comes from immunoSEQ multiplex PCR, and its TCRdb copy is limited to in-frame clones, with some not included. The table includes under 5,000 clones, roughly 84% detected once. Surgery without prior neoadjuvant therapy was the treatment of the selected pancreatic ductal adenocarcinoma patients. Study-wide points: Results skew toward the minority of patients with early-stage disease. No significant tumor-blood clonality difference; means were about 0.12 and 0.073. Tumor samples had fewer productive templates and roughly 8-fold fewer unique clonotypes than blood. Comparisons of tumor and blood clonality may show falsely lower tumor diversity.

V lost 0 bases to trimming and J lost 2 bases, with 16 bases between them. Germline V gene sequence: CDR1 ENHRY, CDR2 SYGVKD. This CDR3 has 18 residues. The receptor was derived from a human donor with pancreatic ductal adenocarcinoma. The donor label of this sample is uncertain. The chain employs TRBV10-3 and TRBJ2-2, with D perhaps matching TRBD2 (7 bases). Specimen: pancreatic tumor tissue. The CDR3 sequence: CAISESIGRGGNTGELFF. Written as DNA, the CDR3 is TGTGCCATCAGTGAGTCGATCGGAAGGGGGGGTAACACCGGGGAGCTGTTTTTT.